A single TCR beta chain is shown here with its context. The data were obtained in a study of blood T cell repertoires in COVID-19. With 3 bases clipped from V and 3 bases from J, the junction kept 7 bases outside the gene matches. This CDR3 is built from 16 residues. CDR1 is SGDLS and CDR2 is YYNGEE in the germline V gene. Authors' methods: By means of reference gene primer amplification, nucleated cell counts were estimated. Sequencing used immunoSEQ multiplex PCR; TCRdb keeps in-frame clones, though not all of them. V and J calls and clone size follow that table, whereas D and trimming were derived from the DNA. This table has about 230,000 clones, roughly 88% appearing once.

This clonotype was sampled from a woman younger than 45 who had been exposed to COVID-19. Sample: PBMCs or T cells enriched from blood (not recorded which). The chain uses TRBV9 and TRBJ1-4; 8 bases are shared with TRBD1. DNA of the CDR3: TGTGCCAGCAGCGCATTACAGGGGGTCCCTAATGAAAAACTGTTTTTT. It specifies CASSALQGVPNEKLFF.